This T cell receptor (beta chain) derives from a study of radiation and T cells in renal cell carcinoma. A word on this clone: The antigen is unknown.

Regarding the study as a whole: Pretreatment tumor biopsies were lacking, so baseline clonotypes are unknown.

Specified time point: blood 2 weeks post-SBRT. The treatment here: 15 Gy SBRT to primary tumor, nephrectomy 4 weeks later. Clear cell pathology was present in this patient's renal cell carcinoma. Libraries were prepared by immunoSEQ multiplex PCR; TCRdb keeps only in-frame clonotypes and omits some of them. The table lists around 130,000 clones, 75% to 90% of them singletons. The TCR originated in a woman in her sixties or seventies with renal cell carcinoma. Source: blood, taken from a patient whose treatment included radiotherapy and nephrectomy.

The chain's CDR3 is CASRGTWAYEQYF. The CDR3 DNA sequence: TGTGCCAGCAGGGGGACGTGGGCTTACGAGCAGTACTTC. V is TRBV11-2 and J is TRBJ2-7; D assignment may be TRBD1 or TRBD2 (5 bases each). V was trimmed by 6 bases and J by 4 bases, leaving 13 bases between them. Germline values: CDR1 SGHAT, CDR2 FQNNGV. The CDR3 is made up of 13 amino acids.